A single sample gave rise to the 25 T cell receptor beta chains below, sequenced in a study of cytomegalovirus exposure and HLA in healthy donors. PCR employed 60 Vbeta and 13 Jbeta primers. Profiled with immunoSEQ multiplex PCR; TCRdb holds only in-frame clones, not every one. Altogether 70,000 to 100,000 clones are present, roughly 63% being singletons, with the ten largest covering 20% to 25%. Input material: PBMCs. These receptors came from a woman aged 45-65 years in good health and CMV-seropositive.

CDR3 residues: CASSTASGDYNEQFF. CDR3 in DNA: TGTGCCAGTAGTACGGCTAGCGGGGACTACAATGAGCAGTTCTTC. The chain uses TRBV19 and TRBJ2-1; 9 nucleotides align to TRBD2. V was pared by 4 bases and J by 3 bases, with 4 bases of the junction left unmatched. Germline CDR1 LNHDA, CDR2 SQIVND (reference sequence). The CDR3 has 15 residues.

This clone appeared a single time. J is TRBJ2-1 and V is TRBV5-1; tentative D call: TRBD1 (6 bases). The CDR3 loop spans 15 amino acids. The V gene lost 2 bases and the J gene lost 0 bases, with 9 bases spanning the gap. CDR1 SGHRS and CDR2 YFSETQ come from the germline V gene. DNA of the CDR3: TGCGCCAGCAGCTTCCAGGGGCCCTCCTACAATGAGCAGTTCTTC. It is translated as CASSFQGPSYNEQFF.

J is TRBJ1-1 and V is TRBV19, with D perhaps matching TRBD1 (5 bases). This CDR3 spans 12 amino acids. Germline loops: CDR1 LNHDA, CDR2 SQIVND (reference sequence). The V end lost 9 bases, the J end lost 7 bases, and 15 bases lay between the germline ends. For the CDR3, the DNA is TGTGCCAGACCCCTTGAGGGACTTGAAGCTTTCTTT. Amino acids: CARPLEGLEAFF.

The rearrangement uses TRBV6-4 and TRBJ1-2; 7 nucleotides align to TRBD1. The CDR3 is 13 residues long. After removal of 2 bases from V and 7 bases from J, the junction contained 4 bases not matched to a gene. CDR1 MRHNA and CDR2 SNTAGT come from the germline V gene. The CDR3 protein is CASSDRGLGGYTF. Written as DNA, the CDR3 is TGTGCCAGCAGTGACAGGGGGCTTGGTGGCTACACCTTC.

This clone has ten or more counts. The chain couples TRBV2 to TRBJ2-7; D is undetermined. Germline V gene sequence: CDR1 SNHLY, CDR2 FYNNEI. The CDR3 sequence is 12 residues long. V was cut by 4 bases and J by 3 bases, with 7 bases left in between. The DNA of the CDR3 is TGTGCCAGCAGTGGAGGCTACTACGAGCAGTACTTC. Translating gives CASSGGYYEQYF.

The sample holds a few counts of this clone. The V gene is TRBV2, the J gene TRBJ2-1; 10 bases are shared with TRBD1. With V trimmed by 9 bases and J by 3 bases, 5 bases remained unmatched. This CDR3 contains 14 residues. CDR1 and CDR2 (germline): SNHLY, FYNNEI. In DNA form, the CDR3 reads TGTGCCAGTGGCGGGGACAGGGGCTACAATGAGCAGTTCTTC. Its protein product is CASGGDRGYNEQFF.

The rearrangement joins TRBV13 to TRBJ2-3; D is possibly TRBD1 (5 bases). CDR3 length: 13 residues. With 3 bases removed from V and 3 bases from J, the gap between germline ends came to 7 bases. Germline-derived CDR1 and CDR2 are PRHDT and FYEKMQ (reference sequence). CDR3 DNA: TGTGCCAGCAGCTTCCAGGGAACAGATACGCAGTATTTT. Amino acid sequence: CASSFQGTDTQYF.

The chain employs TRBV5-1 and TRBJ1-1; D call uncertain. The CDR3 extends over 13 amino acids. Germline V gene sequence: CDR1 SGHRS, CDR2 YFSETQ. The V and J ends lost 2 bases and 2 bases respectively, with 7 bases between them. CDR3 sequence reads: CASSLTVNTEAFF. CDR3 DNA: TGCGCCAGCAGCTTAACAGTCAACACTGAAGCTTTCTTT.

This clone turned up a few times. This sequence joins TRBV2 and TRBJ1-1, with D possibly being TRBD1 (5 bases). Looked up from germline, CDR1 is SNHLY and CDR2 is FYNNEI. V shed 9 bases and J shed 5 bases, with 7 bases lying between them. This CDR3 is built from 10 residues. CDR3 region: CARGATEAFF. DNA of the CDR3: TGTGCCAGAGGGGCTACTGAAGCTTTCTTT.

The chain has TRBV18 and TRBJ1-5; TRBD1 matches at 7 bases. Losses at the gene ends were 0 bases for V and 3 bases for J; bases not matched to a gene: 2. Germline assignment: CDR1 KGHSH and CDR2 LQKENI. CDR3 length: 15 residues. Here the CDR3 reads CASSPPGTDNQPQHF. The CDR3 DNA follows: TGTGCCAGCTCACCACCCGGGACAGACAATCAGCCCCAGCATTTT.

The chain employs TRBV16 and TRBJ1-5; a possible D gene is TRBD1 (5 bases). Per germline, CDR1 KGHSY and CDR2 FQNENV. The CDR3 has 16 residues. V lost 2 bases, J lost 2 bases, and 13 bases lay in between. The CDR3 nucleotides read TGTGCCAGCAGCCAACAGGGAATGGTTGGCAATCAGCCCCAGCATTTT. Translating gives CASSQQGMVGNQPQHF.

This rearrangement joins TRBV29-1 to TRBJ2-1; D is uncertain. This CDR3 has 18 residues. Germline V gives CDR1 SQVTM, CDR2 ANQGSEA. V was cut by 0 bases and J by 9 bases, with 27 bases left in between. The CDR3 DNA follows: TGCAGCGTTGAAGATCTTTCCCCAAAGGCCAGGTTCAATGGTGAGCAGTTCTTC. It specifies CSVEDLSPKARFNGEQFF.

This clone has just a few counts. Other DNA sequences in this sample translate to the same CDR3. The V gene is TRBV5-1, the J gene TRBJ2-1, with D maybe TRBD1 (6 bases). Trimming removed 2 bases from V and 8 bases from J, with 8 bases in between. The CDR3 loop spans 12 amino acids. The V gene's germline CDR1 is SGHRS and CDR2 YFSETQ. The CDR3 spells CASSLQGDEQFF. DNA for the CDR3: TGCGCCAGCAGCTTACAGGGAGATGAGCAGTTCTTC.

CDR3 sequence reads: CASRGVSGGNQPQHF. Written as DNA, the CDR3 is TGTGCCAGCCGAGGGGTCTCTGGGGGGAATCAGCCCCAGCATTTT. The chain is built from TRBV6-6 and TRBJ1-5; tentative D call: TRBD1 (5 bases). The V end was cut by 8 bases, the J end by 4 bases, with 18 bases between. This CDR3 spans 15 amino acids. The germline V gene encodes CDR1 MNHNY and CDR2 SVGAGI (reference sequence).

The rearrangement uses TRBV28 and TRBJ1-1; 7 nucleotides match TRBD1. CDR1 MDHEN and CDR2 SYDVKM come from the germline V gene. Trimming took 6 bases from V and 1 from J; bases not matched to a gene: 5. CDR3 length: 14 amino acids. Here the CDR3 reads CASSFDRENTEAFF. CDR3 nucleotide sequence: TGTGCCAGCAGCTTCGACAGGGAGAACACTGAAGCTTTCTTT.

The V call is TRBV2, the J call TRBJ1-2; 7 nucleotides agree with TRBD1. From germline, CDR1 is SNHLY and CDR2 FYNNEI. This CDR3 contains 15 residues. V was pared by 5 bases and J by 8 bases, with 14 bases of the junction left unmatched. For the CDR3, the DNA is TGTGCCAGCAGTCTCTACACAGGGGAAGGAAGAGGCTACACCTTC. It is translated as CASSLYTGEGRGYTF.

The chain joins TRBV30 to TRBJ1-3; D ambiguous. Germline CDR1 and CDR2: GTSNPN and SVGIG (reference sequence). The CDR3 runs to 14 residues. Trimming stripped 6 bases from V and 0 bases from J, with 12 bases between. Here the CDR3 reads CACMGGSSGNTIYF. The CDR3 DNA is TGTGCCTGCATGGGCGGGAGCTCTGGAAACACCATATATTTT.

This chain uses TRBV5-6 with TRBJ2-3, with D possibly matching TRBD2 (5 bases). This CDR3 has 16 residues. The V gene lost 1 base and the J gene lost 0 bases, with 12 bases spanning the gap. Germline CDR1 SGHDT, CDR2 YYEEEE. CDR3 region: CASSLKLDDSTDTQYF. CDR3 in DNA: TGTGCCAGCAGCTTGAAACTAGACGATAGCACAGATACGCAGTATTTT.

The V and J genes are TRBV5-4 and TRBJ2-7; 10 bases map to TRBD2. Germline V gene lookup returns CDR1 SGHNT and CDR2 YYREEE (reference sequence). V shed 3 bases and J 3 bases; nucleotides not matched to a gene: 6. The CDR3 has 15 amino acids. The CDR3 nucleotides are TGTGCCAGCAGCTCAAGCGGGGGGGCTAACTACGAGCAGTACTTC. It translates to CASSSSGGANYEQYF.

This clone occurred a few times. The CDR3 sequence is CSPLGTGGTEQFF. The CDR3 DNA is TGCAGCCCATTGGGGACAGGGGGCACTGAGCAGTTCTTC. The chain uses TRBV29-1 and TRBJ2-1; TRBD1 aligns across 12 bases. V lost 8 bases to trimming and J lost 9 bases; unmatched junction nucleotides: 8. Germline V CDR1 and CDR2: SQVTM, ANQGSEA. The CDR3 covers 13 residues.

The gene calls are TRBV5-1 and TRBJ2-1, with D perhaps TRBD2 (6 bases). The CDR3 covers 12 residues. The germline V gene has CDR1 SGHRS and CDR2 YFSETQ. Between the trimmed V and J ends, which lost 0 bases and 14 bases, there was a span of 12 bases. CDR3 nucleotides: TGCGCCAGCAGCTTGGAGTGGGGGGAGGAGTTCTTC. The encoded protein is CASSLEWGEEFF.

With regard to this clone: One end of the junction does not line up with germline, which may come from a read error. This chain uses TRBV7-2 with TRBJ1-2, with TRBD1 matching over 9 bases. Per the germline V gene, CDR1 is SGHTA and CDR2 is FQGNSA. The CDR3 spans 15 residues. The DNA of the CDR3 is TGTGCCAGCAGTTTTCCGGGACAGGGAGGCAATGGCCACACCTTC. Its protein product is CASSFPGQGGNGHTF.

As concerns this clone: The CDR3 ends on some other residue instead of the conserved phenylalanine or tryptophan, so this is likely a read error. The DNA is omitted, as the CDR3 cannot be located on it reliably, and the CDR3 follows TCRdb's listing. The chain couples TRBV2 to TRBJ1-2; the table's D call, TRBD1, was not checked against the DNA. With termini counted, the CDR3 has 13 amino acids. Germline loops: CDR1 SNHLY, CDR2 FYNNEI. The CDR3 loop is CASSELEEVAGVI.

The J gene is TRBJ2-5, the V gene TRBV5-1; D possibly corresponds to TRBD2 (5 bases). CDR3 length equals 14 residues. V was trimmed by 5 bases and J by 1 base, leaving 12 bases between them. Per germline, CDR1 SGHRS and CDR2 YFSETQ. DNA for the CDR3: TGCGCCAGCAGGTCGGGGAGCGTCCAAGAGACCCAGTACTTC. This sequence encodes CASRSGSVQETQYF.

This clone showed up just once. J is TRBJ1-5 and V is TRBV28; D perhaps matches TRBD1 (6 bases). V shed 5 bases and J shed 3 bases, with 14 bases lying between them. The CDR3 sequence is 15 residues long. From germline, CDR1 is MDHEN and CDR2 SYDVKM. CDR3 in amino acids: CASSDSGTHNQPQHF. The CDR3 DNA is TGTGCCAGCAGTGACTCTGGGACACACAATCAGCCCCAGCATTTT.